What follows is one TCR beta chain and its context. Antigen unknown. Sorted-subset replicate PCR reactions were performed with around 210 ng DNA, corresponding to tens of thousands of T cell genomes. This table comes from immunoSEQ multiplex PCR, and its TCRdb copy is limited to in-frame clones, with some not included. The sample includes 1 million to 1.2 million clones, roughly 80% of them seen just once. This record comes from a study of shared clonotypes between healthy human individuals. Study results and caveats: Clonotype sharing among the donors was expected to vary with sequencing depth. Naive CD4 clonotypes overlapped across several donors at roughly 5.1%.

Every contributor of samples was a Caucasian grown-up residing in Nashville, Tennessee. Sequencing used memory CD4+ T cells from PBMCs. The sample's subset: CD45RA-negative fraction. The clonotype comes from a man between 18 and 35 years old in good health. Some clones in this sample may be carry-over from other donors' samples.

The CDR3 is CASSLQRGAEELFF. The CDR3 DNA follows: TGTGCCAGCAGTTTACAACGGGGAGCCGAGGAGCTGTTTTTT. The rearrangement uses TRBV28 and TRBJ2-2; perhaps TRBD2 as D (5 bases). V lost 2 bases to trimming and J lost 10 bases, with 14 bases between them. CDR1 is MDHEN and CDR2 is SYDVKM in the germline V gene. This CDR3 contains 14 residues.